These 24 T cell receptor beta chains were sequenced from one sample in a study of cytomegalovirus exposure and HLA in healthy donors. Use of 60 Vbeta and 13 Jbeta primers characterized the PCR. This table comes from immunoSEQ multiplex PCR, and its TCRdb copy is limited to in-frame clones, with some not included. The sample has 100,000 to 150,000 clones; 83% are singletons. Sample: PBMCs. These receptor sequences come from a man between 18 and 35 years old in good health and CMV-seropositive.

The V gene is TRBV2, the J gene TRBJ1-2; 7 bases align to TRBD1. The V and J ends lost 4 bases and 8 bases, in that order; junction bases with no gene match: 10. Germline V gene sequence: CDR1 SNHLY, CDR2 FYNNEI. This CDR3 has 14 amino acids. In DNA, the CDR3 is TGTGCCAGCAGTGTGTCAACAGGGGTGAAAGGCTACACCTTC. Translated: CASSVSTGVKGYTF.

This sequence joins TRBV19 and TRBJ1-1; D gene uncertain. The CDR3 extends over 13 amino acids. V gave up 3 bases and J gave up 0 bases, with 5 bases separating them. The germline gives CDR1 LNHDA, CDR2 SQIVND (reference sequence). The CDR3 coding sequence is TGTGCCAGTAGTATCGGGGTGAACACTGAAGCTTTCTTT. Protein product: CASSIGVNTEAFF.

In DNA, the CDR3 is TGTGCCAGCACTAGCGGGGGTTTCGGCACCGGGGAGCTGTTTTTT. Translation gives CASTSGGFGTGELFF. The chain uses TRBV6-1 and TRBJ2-2; 10 nucleotides match TRBD2. The germline V gene has CDR1 MNHNS and CDR2 SASEGT. V lost 7 bases, J lost 4 bases, and 6 bases stayed unmatched. The CDR3 has 15 residues.

V gene TRBV19 combines with J gene TRBJ1-6; 7 bases are a match to TRBD1. The CDR3 totals 13 residues. Per germline, CDR1 LNHDA and CDR2 SQIVND (reference sequence). V trimming: 5 bases; J trimming: 8 bases; junction bases outside the gene matches: 3. CDR3 nucleotide sequence: TGTGCCAGTAGTTCCGACAGGGATTCACCCCTCCACTTT. It translates to CASSSDRDSPLHF.

The rearrangement joins TRBV19 to TRBJ2-5; 7 nucleotides align to TRBD1. The CDR3 consists of 13 residues. J gave up 5 bases and V 6 bases, and 6 bases lay outside the gene matches. Germline CDR1 is LNHDA and CDR2 is SQIVND (reference sequence). The CDR3, as DNA: TGTGCCAGTAGCCAGACAGGGCGGGAGACCCAGTACTTC. It encodes CASSQTGRETQYF.

The chain couples TRBV20-1 to TRBJ1-1, with D tentatively TRBD1 (6 bases). CDR1 is DFQATT and CDR2 is SNEGSKA in the germline V gene (reference sequence). The V gene lost 5 bases and the J gene lost 12 bases, with 13 bases spanning the gap. The CDR3 has 10 amino acids. CDR3 nucleotides: TGCAGTGCTGGAGGGCAGGGGACTTTCTTT. This codes for CSAGGQGTFF.

The CDR3 region is CASSYGRQGQETQYF. The CDR3 nucleotides are TGTGCCAGCAGTTACGGTCGGCAGGGGCAAGAGACCCAGTACTTC. J is TRBJ2-5 and V is TRBV6-6; a possible D gene is TRBD1 (6 bases). The length of the CDR3 is 15 residues. Germline CDR1 and CDR2: MNHNY and SVGAGI (reference sequence). Trimming cost V 2 bases and J 2 bases, with 12 bases left between them.

The chain combines TRBV9 with TRBJ2-5; 9 positions agree with TRBD1. This CDR3 region has 15 residues. V lost 0 bases to trimming and J lost 10 bases; unmatched junction nucleotides: 10. Germline assignment: CDR1 SGDLS and CDR2 YYNGEE. For the CDR3, the DNA is TGTGCCAGCAGCGTAGGACAGGGGGATAAGTGGGGCCAGTACTTC. Its protein is CASSVGQGDKWGQYF. The full variable domain, completed using reference TRBV9 and TRBJ2-5, is DSGVTQTPKHLITATGQRVTLRCSPRSGDLSVYWYQQSLDQGLQFLIQYYNGEERAKGNILERFSAQQFPDLHSELNLSSLELGDSALYFCASSVGQGDKWGQYFGPGTRLLVL.

The chain is built from TRBV29-1 and TRBJ2-5; tentatively, D is TRBD2 (7 bases). This CDR3 spans 13 amino acids. Germline V gene lookup returns CDR1 SQVTM and CDR2 ANQGSEA. Trimming took 7 bases from V and 1 from J, leaving 13 bases between them. In DNA form, the CDR3 reads TGCAGCGAGACGGGGGGCTCCCAAGAGACCCAGTACTTC. Translating it yields CSETGGSQETQYF.

The J gene is TRBJ2-3, the V gene TRBV7-7; TRBD2 agrees at 10 bases. The CDR3 consists of 16 residues. V was pared by 1 base and J by 2 bases, with 3 bases of the junction left unmatched. The germline gives CDR1 SSHAT, CDR2 FNYEAQ (reference sequence). The CDR3 region is CASSLGLAGVTDTQYF. CDR3 nucleotides: TGTGCCAGCAGCTTAGGTCTAGCGGGGGTCACAGATACGCAGTATTTT.

The genes are TRBV28 and TRBJ2-5, with 12 bases matching TRBD2. The ends lost 5 bases at V and 2 bases at J; junction bases unmatched: 3. There are 15 residues in the CDR3. CDR1 is MDHEN, CDR2 SYDVKM, per germline. This CDR3 is CASSMGLAGQETQYF. The CDR3 DNA reads TGTGCCAGCAGTATGGGACTAGCGGGTCAAGAGACCCAGTACTTC.

The J gene is TRBJ1-2, the V gene TRBV27; D is unclear. Germline V CDR1 and CDR2: MNHEY, SMNVEV (reference sequence). Trimming removed 2 bases at V and 5 bases at J, with 9 bases between. The CDR3 has 13 residues. The CDR3 region has the DNA TGTGCCAGCAGTTTAGACCCGAGGTATGGCTACACCTTC. It yields the protein CASSLDPRYGYTF.

The V call is TRBV6-5, the J call TRBJ2-3, with 7 nucleotides matching TRBD2. The CDR3 extends over 14 amino acids. After removal of 6 bases from V and 2 bases from J, the junction contained 5 bases not matched to a gene. Germline assignment: CDR1 MNHEY and CDR2 SVGAGI. DNA for the CDR3: TGTGCCAGCAGCTTAGCGGGTGTCACAGATACGCAGTATTTT. It specifies CASSLAGVTDTQYF.

The CDR3 DNA reads as TGTGCCAGCAGCTTAGGGGGGGGGCGGAATACGCAGTATTTT. Amino acid sequence: CASSLGGGRNTQYF. This sequence joins TRBV7-2 and TRBJ2-3; tentative D call: TRBD2 (7 bases). Trimming pared 1 base from V and 7 bases from J, leaving 12 bases between. CDR3 length: 14 residues. Germline V lookup: CDR1 SGHTA, CDR2 FQGNSA.

The chain has TRBV5-1 and TRBJ1-1; no clear D gene. The CDR3 contains 14 residues. Trimming left V 2 bases short and J 3 bases short, with 11 bases between. Germline V gene data show CDR1 as SGHRS and CDR2 as YFSETQ. The CDR3 here is CASSLLDGDTEAFF. Written as DNA, the CDR3 is TGCGCCAGCAGCTTACTGGACGGGGACACTGAAGCTTTCTTT.

The chain employs TRBV2 and TRBJ1-5; D is ambiguous. Trimming left V 4 bases short and J 2 bases short, with 9 bases between. This CDR3 is 14 amino acids long. In germline, CDR1 is SNHLY, CDR2 FYNNEI. The CDR3 DNA is TGTGCCAGCAGTGTCTCAGAAGGCAATCAGCCCCAGCATTTT. It is translated as CASSVSEGNQPQHF.

The J gene is TRBJ2-1, the V gene TRBV6-1, with a tentative D call TRBD2 (5 bases). Germline lookup yields CDR1 MNHNS and CDR2 SASEGT. CDR3 size: 16 residues. V dropped 4 bases and J dropped 4 bases, with 17 bases sitting between them. CDR3 in DNA: TGTGCCAGCAGTGGCGGCATCGGACTCTTATACAATGAGCAGTTCTTC. As protein: CASSGGIGLLYNEQFF.

This clone was seen a few times. The V call is TRBV4-1, the J call TRBJ2-2; possibly TRBD1 for D (5 bases). This CDR3 is built from 13 residues. Germline CDR1 reads MGHRA; CDR2 reads YSYEKL. V lost 1 base to trimming and J lost 5 bases, with 5 bases between them. CDR3 sequence: CASSQGTTGELFF. CDR3 DNA: TGCGCCAGCAGCCAAGGGACAACCGGGGAGCTGTTTTTT.

This chain connects TRBV9 to TRBJ2-2; maybe TRBD1 (6 bases). This CDR3 has 16 amino acids. V gave up 0 bases and J gave up 1 base, with 10 bases separating them. Looked up from germline, CDR1 is SGDLS and CDR2 is YYNGEE. The CDR3 DNA follows: TGTGCCAGCAGCGTAGACAGGGTTAAGAACACCGGGGAGCTGTTTTTT. Its protein product is CASSVDRVKNTGELFF.

V is TRBV30 and J is TRBJ1-2; 7 bases agree with TRBD1. The J segment lost 6 bases and the V segment lost 2 bases, leaving 12 bases of the junction unmatched. The CDR3 length is 15 residues. Germline lookup yields CDR1 GTSNPN and CDR2 SVGIG (reference sequence). The CDR3, as DNA: TGTGCCTGGAGTCCCTTAACAGGGGCATCGGATGGCTACACCTTC. This codes for CAWSPLTGASDGYTF.

The genes are TRBV12-5 and TRBJ2-3, with 7 positions matching TRBD1. Germline V gene lookup returns CDR1 LGHNT and CDR2 FRNRAP. The CDR3 length is 14 residues. Trimming cost V 6 bases and J 0 bases; bases outside gene matches: 3. CDR3 DNA: TGTGCTAGTGGCCCGGGACAGAGCACAGATACGCAGTATTTT. Amino acid sequence: CASGPGQSTDTQYF.

The CDR3 DNA reads as TGTGCCTGGAGTGTCGGACAGGGGGTGTTTCATCAGCCCCAGCATTTT. It specifies CAWSVGQGVFHQPQHF. V and J are TRBV30 and TRBJ1-5, with 10 bases identical to TRBD1. This CDR3 has 16 amino acids. Germline loops: CDR1 GTSNPN, CDR2 SVGIG (reference sequence). V lost 0 bases to trimming and J lost 5 bases; unmatched junction nucleotides: 7.

The chain couples TRBV6-5 to TRBJ1-2, with D unresolved. From germline, CDR1 is MNHEY and CDR2 SVGAGI. V was pared by 2 bases and J by 5 bases, with 9 bases between. The CDR3 has 13 residues. This chain's CDR3 is CASSYGGGYGYTF. CDR3 nucleotides: TGTGCCAGCAGTTACGGTGGAGGGTATGGCTACACCTTC.

This chain joins TRBV7-9 and TRBJ2-4, with TRBD2 matching 7 bases. With 6 bases clipped from V and 6 bases from J, the junction kept 11 bases outside the gene matches. CDR1 SEHNR and CDR2 FQNEAQ come from the germline V gene (reference sequence). The CDR3 consists of 15 residues. The DNA of the CDR3 is TGTGCCAGCAGTCCCTGGGCGCGCGGGGGAAACATTCAGTACTTC. Its protein is CASSPWARGGNIQYF.